These 21 T cell receptor beta chains originate from one sample sequenced in a study of blood T cell repertoires in COVID-19. TCRdb's copy holds only in-frame clones and misses some; the assay was immunoSEQ multiplex PCR. The repertoire includes about 250,000 clones, 70% to 90% of them detected once, and 3% to 3.5% sits in the top ten. The sequenced material came from peripheral blood. The receptors derive from a man aged 18 to 30 with active or convalescent COVID-19.

The chain combines TRBV6-5 with TRBJ2-7; a weak D match, TRBD1 (6 bases). Germline loops: CDR1 MNHEY, CDR2 SVGAGI. This CDR3 is 15 amino acids long. V was cut by 2 bases and J by 2 bases, with 13 bases left in between. CDR3 protein: CASSYRDIRTYEQYF. CDR3 DNA sequence: TGTGCCAGCAGTTACCGGGACATCCGGACCTACGAGCAGTACTTC.

The V call is TRBV4-3, the J call TRBJ1-1, with a possible D match to TRBD1 (5 bases). Trimming cost V 1 base and J 1 base, with 7 bases left between them. Germline V lookup: CDR1 LGHNA, CDR2 YSLEER. The CDR3 spans 14 residues. The CDR3 DNA reads as TGCGCCAGCAGCCAAGGCGGGGGGAACACTGAAGCTTTCTTT. Translation gives CASSQGGGNTEAFF.

The genes are TRBV29-1 and TRBJ2-1, with TRBD2 matching 12 bases. The J segment lost 5 bases and the V segment lost 4 bases, leaving 0 bases of the junction unmatched. The CDR3 length is 13 residues. The V gene's germline CDR1 is SQVTM and CDR2 ANQGSEA. CDR3 sequence (DNA): TGCAGCGTTGGACTAGCGGGAGACAATGAGCAGTTCTTC. Its translation is CSVGLAGDNEQFF.

This rearrangement joins TRBV28 to TRBJ1-2; D gene unclear. The ends were cut back, 8 bases at V and 4 bases at J, with 11 bases in the middle. Per germline, CDR1 MDHEN and CDR2 SYDVKM. The CDR3 runs to 12 residues. CDR3 protein: CASEPPGYGYTF. DNA for the CDR3: TGTGCCAGCGAACCTCCGGGCTATGGCTACACCTTC.

V is TRBV5-1 and J is TRBJ2-5, with 7 positions matching TRBD1. Unmatched junction bases numbered 9, after V lost 4 bases and J lost 3 bases. The CDR3 spans 15 residues. Germline V gene sequence: CDR1 SGHRS, CDR2 YFSETQ. Here the CDR3 reads CASSSRTGVEETQYF. The CDR3 nucleotides read TGCGCCAGCAGCAGCCGCACAGGGGTGGAAGAGACCCAGTACTTC.

V is TRBV9 and J is TRBJ2-5, with a possible D match to TRBD1 (5 bases). CDR3 length: 14 amino acids. CDR1 is SGDLS, CDR2 YYNGEE, per germline. V was clipped by 4 bases and J by 4 bases, with 14 bases between them. CDR3 DNA sequence: TGTGCCAGCAGCTCCCAGGGAATGGGAGAGACCCAGTACTTC. It translates to CASSSQGMGETQYF. The whole variable domain, remainder taken from reference TRBV9 and TRBJ2-5, is DSGVTQTPKHLITATGQRVTLRCSPRSGDLSVYWYQQSLDQGLQFLIQYYNGEERAKGNILERFSAQQFPDLHSELNLSSLELGDSALYFCASSSQGMGETQYFGPGTRLLVL.

The genes are TRBV4-3 and TRBJ1-1; 7 nucleotides match TRBD1. The CDR3 extends over 17 amino acids. Germline V gives CDR1 LGHNA, CDR2 YSLEER. Trimming at V came to 0 bases and at J to 7 bases, leaving 14 bases not matched to a gene. CDR3 in amino acids: CASSQDPSKTGKVEAFF. Here the CDR3 DNA reads TGCGCCAGCAGCCAAGATCCGAGTAAGACAGGGAAGGTTGAAGCTTTCTTT.

This clone was seen a few times. The rearrangement links TRBV9 to TRBJ1-1; 8 positions agree with TRBD1. The CDR3 consists of 16 residues. The germline V gene encodes CDR1 SGDLS and CDR2 YYNGEE. Losses at the gene ends were 0 bases for V and 1 base for J; bases not matched to a gene: 5. Written as DNA, the CDR3 is TGTGCCAGCAGCGTAGCCTCAGGGGGCACGAACACTGAAGCTTTCTTT. This sequence encodes CASSVASGGTNTEAFF.

This chain links TRBV9 with TRBJ2-3; 11 bases map to TRBD2. Per germline, CDR1 SGDLS and CDR2 YYNGEE. This CDR3 has 17 residues. With V trimmed by 3 bases and J by 4 bases, 10 bases remained unmatched. CDR3 region: CASSAQITSGGADTQYF. The CDR3 region has the DNA TGTGCCAGCAGCGCCCAGATAACTAGCGGGGGTGCAGATACGCAGTATTTT.

This chain links TRBV4-3 with TRBJ2-1, with D unclear. The V and J ends lost 1 base and 4 bases respectively, with 20 bases between them. The CDR3 runs 18 residues. Germline loops: CDR1 LGHNA, CDR2 YSLEER. The CDR3 is CASSQALSDRSLYNEQFF. The CDR3 bases are TGCGCCAGCAGCCAAGCTCTTTCCGATAGGAGTCTATACAATGAGCAGTTCTTC.

This chain uses TRBV27 with TRBJ2-1, with D perhaps TRBD1 (6 bases). Germline lookup yields CDR1 MNHEY and CDR2 SMNVEV (reference sequence). The CDR3 is made up of 13 amino acids. V was cut by 4 bases and J by 7 bases, with 11 bases left in between. CDR3 sequence reads: CASSSYRVNEQFF. Written as DNA, the CDR3 is TGTGCCAGCAGTTCCTACAGGGTTAATGAGCAGTTCTTC.

V is TRBV19 and J is TRBJ2-1; TRBD1 is a possible D gene (5 bases). Germline lookup yields CDR1 LNHDA and CDR2 SQIVND (reference sequence). The CDR3 sequence is 15 residues long. V was clipped by 3 bases and J by 5 bases, with 14 bases between them. CDR3 coding DNA: TGTGCCAGTAGTATTATACCGGACACCCACAATGAGCAGTTCTTC. The encoded protein is CASSIIPDTHNEQFF.

The chain has TRBV29-1 and TRBJ2-5, with 9 bases lining up with TRBD2. CDR1 SQVTM and CDR2 ANQGSEA come from the germline V gene. The CDR3 is made up of 14 amino acids. V trimming: 6 bases; J trimming: 3 bases; junction bases outside the gene matches: 8. DNA for the CDR3: TGCAGCGTACAGCTAGCGGGGCGGGAAGAGACCCAGTACTTC. This codes for CSVQLAGREETQYF.

The chain uses TRBV19 and TRBJ1-2, with 11 bases aligning to TRBD1. J lost 2 bases, V lost 6 bases, and 2 bases had no gene match. CDR1 and CDR2 from the germline V gene are LNHDA and SQIVND (reference sequence). The CDR3 spans 14 residues. In DNA form, the CDR3 reads TGTGCCAGTAGGAGGGACAGGGGGAACTATGGCTACACCTTC. Its protein product is CASRRDRGNYGYTF.

The CDR3 DNA sequence: TGTGCCAGCAGCCAACTCCGGGGAGGCAATCAGCCCCAGCATTTT. Translating gives CASSQLRGGNQPQHF. J is TRBJ1-5 and V is TRBV28; D unresolved. Germline V CDR1 and CDR2: MDHEN, SYDVKM. The ends were cut back, 6 bases at V and 2 bases at J, with 14 bases in the middle. CDR3 length equals 15 residues. The full variable domain, rest sourced from reference TRBV28 and TRBJ1-5, is DVKVTQSSRYLVKRTGEKVFLECVQDMDHENMFWYRQDPGLGLRLIYFSYDVKMKEKGDIPEGYSVSREKKERFSLILESASTNQTSMYLCASSQLRGGNQPQHFGDGTRLSIL.

V and J are TRBV4-2 and TRBJ2-1, with TRBD2 matching 7 bases. V lost 2 bases, J lost 4 bases, and 8 bases stayed unmatched. CDR3 length equals 16 residues. Germline V gene sequence: CDR1 LGHNA, CDR2 YNFKEQ. The DNA of the CDR3 is TGTGCCAGCAGCCAAACCCCCCTAGCGGATTACAATGAGCAGTTCTTC. Protein: CASSQTPLADYNEQFF.

The chain combines TRBV7-9 with TRBJ2-7; unclear D gene. The germline CDR1 and CDR2 sequences are SEHNR and FQNEAQ (reference sequence). Trimming removed 2 bases at V and 5 bases at J, with 19 bases between. CDR3 size: 16 residues. The CDR3 region is CASSLSLSASRDEQYF. CDR3 sequence (DNA): TGTGCCAGCAGCTTATCCTTATCCGCCTCACGGGACGAGCAGTACTTC.

The J gene is TRBJ1-3, the V gene TRBV4-1, with D possibly TRBD1 on 6 matching bases. V lost 0 bases, J lost 9 bases, and 12 bases lay in between. The germline CDR1 and CDR2 sequences are MGHRA and YSYEKL. The CDR3 totals 14 residues. CDR3 nucleotide sequence: TGCGCCAGCAGCCAAGATCAAAGGGGGACCACCATATATTTT. This gives the protein CASSQDQRGTTIYF.

The gene calls are TRBV24-1 and TRBJ2-3; TRBD2 aligns across 7 bases. This CDR3 is 16 amino acids long. CDR1 is KGHDR and CDR2 is SFDVKD in the germline V gene. V trimming: 6 bases; J trimming: 3 bases; junction bases outside the gene matches: 11. CDR3 protein: CATSRSAGLATDTQYF. In nucleotides, the CDR3 is TGTGCCACCAGTCGTTCAGCGGGATTGGCGACAGATACGCAGTATTTT.

This clone showed up just a few times. This chain connects TRBV10-3 to TRBJ1-4; no firm D call. Germline CDR1 is ENHRY and CDR2 is SYGVKD. V lost 6 bases to trimming and J lost 5 bases, with 10 bases between them. The CDR3 spans 13 residues. In DNA, the CDR3 is TGTGCCATCAGGGCGGATTTGAATGAAAAACTGTTTTTT. It encodes CAIRADLNEKLFF.

This clone was seen only a few times. The V gene is TRBV3-1 (or the pseudogene TRBV3-2), the J gene TRBJ1-1, with TRBD1 as a possible D gene (6 bases). Germline-derived CDR1 and CDR2 are LGHDT and YNNKEL (reference sequence). Trimming stripped 2 bases from V and 4 bases from J, with 11 bases between. The length of the CDR3 is 14 residues. CDR3 DNA: TGTGCCAGCAGCCAACCGAGGGGGAGCACTGAAGCTTTCTTT. As protein: CASSQPRGSTEAFF.